A single sample gave rise to the 32 T cell receptor beta chains below, sequenced in a study of shared clonotypes between healthy human individuals. The assay was immunoSEQ multiplex PCR, and TCRdb's table has in-frame clones only and misses some. This sample carries around 690,000 clones, about 90% of them seen once, and the ten largest clones take around a third. The sample comprised memory CD8+ T cells from PBMCs. Noted subset: CD45RO+ cells pooled with CCR7-negative TemRA cells. Every receptor here comes from a man aged 18 to 29 in good health. Some clones in this sample may be carry-over from other donors' samples.

The chain combines TRBV13 with TRBJ1-1, with a weak D call TRBD1 (6 bases). There are 14 residues in the CDR3. V lost 5 bases and J lost 4, with 14 bases in between. Germline CDR1 is PRHDT and CDR2 is FYEKMQ (reference sequence). The CDR3 bases are TGTGCCAGCAGCATACAGGGTAGGGGCACTGAAGCTTTCTTT. Protein: CASSIQGRGTEAFF.

This clone has just a few counts. This sequence joins TRBV7-9 and TRBJ2-2; 10 nucleotides align to TRBD2. This CDR3 has 17 residues. CDR1 and CDR2 (germline): SEHNR, FQNEAQ (reference sequence). Trimming took 3 bases from V and 1 from J; bases not matched to a gene: 5. Here the CDR3 reads CASSLLAGALNTGELFF. As DNA, the CDR3 is TGTGCCAGCAGCTTGCTAGCGGGAGCGCTGAACACCGGGGAGCTGTTTTTT.

The chain combines TRBV5-5 with TRBJ1-1; D ambiguous. Germline lookup yields CDR1 SGHKS and CDR2 YYEKEE (reference sequence). V lost 3 bases to trimming and J lost 1 base, with 10 bases between them. The CDR3 has 14 amino acids. This CDR3 reads CASSSPKKNTEAFF. Written as DNA, the CDR3 is TGTGCCAGCAGCTCCCCCAAGAAGAACACTGAAGCTTTCTTT.

The V call is TRBV11-2, the J call TRBJ2-1, with 14 bases aligning to TRBD2. Germline values: CDR1 SGHAT, CDR2 FQNNGV. CDR3 length: 15 residues. V was pared by 5 bases and J by 7 bases, with 4 bases of the junction left unmatched. CDR3 DNA sequence: TGTGCCAGCAGCGAGAGGACTAGCGGGGGGAATGAGCAGTTCTTC. Amino acid sequence: CASSERTSGGNEQFF.

J is TRBJ1-1 and V is TRBV5-1, with D tentatively TRBD1 (6 bases). V shed 1 base and J shed 10 bases, with 23 bases lying between them. This CDR3 spans 16 amino acids. The germline V gene has CDR1 SGHRS and CDR2 YFSETQ. The CDR3 region has the DNA TGCGCCAGCAGCTTGACATTTGGACAGAGACCTACGGGAGCTTTCTTT. As protein: CASSLTFGQRPTGAFF.

The chain recombines TRBV18 with TRBJ2-1, with D perhaps matching TRBD1 or TRBD2 (5 bases each). This CDR3 has 15 residues. Trimming took 2 bases from V and 7 from J, leaving 15 bases between them. Looked up from germline, CDR1 is KGHSH and CDR2 is LQKENI. CDR3 loop: CASSPTTGRKNEQFF. Written as DNA, the CDR3 is TGTGCCAGCTCACCAACGACGGGGCGGAAAAATGAGCAGTTCTTC.

This clone was detected a few times. The chain couples TRBV28 to TRBJ1-4; D not certain. Germline V CDR1 and CDR2: MDHEN, SYDVKM. The CDR3 has 11 amino acids. The V and J ends lost 10 bases and 8 bases respectively, with 11 bases between them. As DNA, the CDR3 is TGTGCCACCACCCCGGGGGAAAAACTGTTTTTT. It specifies CATTPGEKLFF.

The chain recombines TRBV28 with TRBJ2-7; D remains unclear. The CDR3 covers 14 residues. The germline V gene has CDR1 MDHEN and CDR2 SYDVKM. The V and J ends lost 6 bases and 2 bases respectively, with 14 bases between them. For the CDR3, the DNA is TGTGCCAGCAGCCATTTTGTGGAACCCTACGAGCAGTACTTC. As protein: CASSHFVEPYEQYF.

The chain links TRBV29-1 to TRBJ1-1, with TRBD1 as a possible D gene (6 bases). Trimming pared 6 bases from V and 4 bases from J, leaving 15 bases between. Per the germline V gene, CDR1 is SQVTM and CDR2 is ANQGSEA. The CDR3 sequence is 13 residues long. CDR3 in DNA: TGCAGCGTCGAGGGGGGGAGAGTCACTGAAGCTTTCTTT. Residues: CSVEGGRVTEAFF. The complete variable domain, with remaining parts taken from reference TRBV29-1 and TRBJ1-1, reads SAVISQKPSRDICQRGTSLTIQCQVDSQVTMMFWYRQQPGQSLTLIATANQGSEATYESGFVIDKFPISRPNLTFSTLTVSNMSPEDSSIYLCSVEGGRVTEAFFGQGTRLTVV.

This chain joins TRBV27 and TRBJ1-1; the D gene is possibly TRBD1 (5 bases). In germline, CDR1 is MNHEY, CDR2 SMNVEV (reference sequence). The CDR3 runs to 13 residues. The V end lost 8 bases, the J end lost 6 bases, and 16 bases lay between the germline ends. The CDR3 DNA is TGTGCCAGCTCTCTAGGCAGGGTAGCTGAAGCTTTCTTT. Protein sequence: CASSLGRVAEAFF.

The CDR3 loop reads CASSLTGQPQHF. Here the CDR3 DNA reads TGTGCCAGCAGCTTAACTGGTCAGCCCCAGCATTTT. The rearrangement joins TRBV7-9 to TRBJ1-5; D ambiguous. The CDR3 is 12 amino acids. Germline CDR1 reads SEHNR; CDR2 reads FQNEAQ (reference sequence). V dropped 2 bases and J dropped 6 bases, with 5 bases sitting between them.

The CDR3: CASSFRGQNNEQFF. The CDR3 region has the DNA TGTGCCAGCAGTTTCCGAGGACAGAACAATGAGCAGTTCTTC. The chain couples TRBV28 to TRBJ2-1, with D possibly matching TRBD1 (6 bases). This CDR3 has 14 amino acids. Germline lookup yields CDR1 MDHEN and CDR2 SYDVKM. V dropped 3 bases and J dropped 5 bases, with 11 bases sitting between them.

There are a few counts of this clone. The rearrangement links TRBV9 to TRBJ1-1; TRBD1 aligns across 8 bases. From germline, CDR1 is SGDLS and CDR2 YYNGEE. This CDR3 is 14 amino acids long. J gave up 1 base and V 3 bases, and 2 bases lay outside the gene matches. CDR3 nucleotides: TGTGCCAGCAGCGGGACAGGGAAGAACACTGAAGCTTTCTTT. It is translated as CASSGTGKNTEAFF.

The chain uses TRBV19 and TRBJ2-7, with 10 bases lining up with TRBD2. After removal of 4 bases from V and 0 bases from J, the junction contained 9 bases not matched to a gene. The CDR3 is 17 residues long. The germline gives CDR1 LNHDA, CDR2 SQIVND (reference sequence). CDR3 nucleotide sequence: TGTGCCAGTAGTACTTGGCGCGGACTAGCGGCCTCCTACGAGCAGTACTTC. It yields the protein CASSTWRGLAASYEQYF. Full variable domain (missing parts from reference TRBV19 and TRBJ2-7): DGGITQSPKYLFRKEGQNVTLSCEQNLNHDAMYWYRQDPGQGLRLIYYSQIVNDFQKGDIAEGYSVSREKKESFPLTVTSAQKNPTAFYLCASSTWRGLAASYEQYFGPGTRLTVT.

Regarding this clone: This specimen includes other DNA sequences encoding the same CDR3. The J gene is TRBJ1-1, the V gene TRBV28, with D unclear. The length of the CDR3 is 13 residues. V gave up 2 bases and J gave up 1 base, with 5 bases separating them. Germline loops: CDR1 MDHEN, CDR2 SYDVKM. The CDR3 region is CASSLPQNTEAFF. The CDR3 DNA sequence: TGTGCCAGCAGTTTACCACAGAACACTGAAGCTTTCTTT.

This clone was recorded a few times. V and J are TRBV7-3 and TRBJ2-3, with D possibly matching TRBD2 (5 bases). Germline CDR1 is SGHTA and CDR2 is FQGTGA. Trimming pared 1 base from V and 0 bases from J, leaving 8 bases between. The length of the CDR3 is 15 residues. CDR3 DNA: TGTGCCAGCAGCTTAAAAGCGGCTAGCACAGATACGCAGTATTTT. Residues: CASSLKAASTDTQYF.

The genes are TRBV28 and TRBJ1-3, with 10 bases identical to TRBD1. The CDR3 runs to 17 residues. Germline CDR1 reads MDHEN; CDR2 reads SYDVKM. Unmatched junction bases numbered 9, after V lost 4 bases and J lost 3 bases. The CDR3 loop reads CASSSIRQGADGNTIYF. For the CDR3, the DNA is TGTGCCAGCAGTTCTATCCGACAGGGGGCAGATGGAAACACCATATATTTT.

The V call is TRBV19, the J call TRBJ1-2; 12 bases line up with TRBD1. Germline values: CDR1 LNHDA, CDR2 SQIVND (reference sequence). The CDR3 consists of 15 residues. The junction had 9 bases not matched to a gene; V was cut back by 6 bases and J by 7 bases. The CDR3 bases are TGTGCCAGTAGCTTTACTGGGACAGGGGGCTCTGGCTACACCTTC. This codes for CASSFTGTGGSGYTF.

The rearrangement joins TRBV4-1 to TRBJ2-2; D is tentatively TRBD1 or TRBD2 (6 bases each). Trimming stripped 5 bases from V and 6 bases from J, with 13 bases between. CDR1 and CDR2 from the germline V gene are MGHRA and YSYEKL. The CDR3 totals 14 residues. CDR3 residues: CASSLRGGSGELFF. The CDR3 bases are TGCGCCAGCAGCTTACGAGGGGGGTCCGGGGAGCTGTTTTTT.

V is TRBV28 and J is TRBJ2-1, with TRBD2 matching over 7 bases. Germline trimming cut 2 bases from V and 6 bases from J; bases unmatched to any gene: 4. There are 14 residues in the CDR3. The germline V gene encodes CDR1 MDHEN and CDR2 SYDVKM. CDR3: CASSLAGVGNEQFF. The CDR3 coding sequence is TGTGCCAGCAGTTTAGCGGGAGTTGGCAATGAGCAGTTCTTC.

This chain connects TRBV7-2 to TRBJ1-1, with D perhaps TRBD1 (5 bases). The V gene lost 1 base and the J gene lost 3 bases, with 21 bases spanning the gap. The CDR3 contains 18 residues. Germline V gene data show CDR1 as SGHTA and CDR2 as FQGNSA. CDR3 loop: CASSLEVVPGAKYTEAFF. CDR3 DNA: TGTGCCAGCAGCTTAGAGGTTGTTCCCGGGGCTAAGTACACTGAAGCTTTCTTT.

This clone was counted a single time. This sequence joins TRBV4-3 and TRBJ2-1; D is perhaps TRBD2 (6 bases). From germline, CDR1 is LGHNA and CDR2 YSLEER. The CDR3 runs to 17 residues. V was clipped by 3 bases and J by 4 bases, with 19 bases between them. The CDR3 region has the DNA TGCGCCAGCAGCCAGTCCCTGGCGGGACGCATTTACAATGAGCAGTTCTTC. Amino acid sequence: CASSQSLAGRIYNEQFF.

The rearrangement uses TRBV27 and TRBJ1-5, with D unresolved. This CDR3 has 13 amino acids. Germline CDR1 MNHEY, CDR2 SMNVEV (reference sequence). Trimming took 4 bases from V and 0 from J, leaving 4 bases between them. CDR3 bases: TGTGCCAGCAGTTCCCGTAGCAATCAGCCCCAGCATTTT. It is translated as CASSSRSNQPQHF.

The chain carries TRBV4-3 and TRBJ1-2, with D possibly being TRBD1 (6 bases). Trimming removed 0 bases at V and 0 bases at J, with 11 bases between. The CDR3 contains 16 residues. Per the germline V gene, CDR1 is LGHNA and CDR2 is YSLEER. The chain's CDR3 is CASSQDSAGANYGYTF. As DNA, the CDR3 is TGCGCCAGCAGCCAAGATAGTGCAGGGGCTAACTATGGCTACACCTTC.

This clone was detected once. The rearrangement uses TRBV5-1 and TRBJ2-7, with TRBD1 as a possible D gene (6 bases). Germline CDR1 and CDR2: SGHRS and YFSETQ. The CDR3 length is 15 residues. The ends were cut back, 1 base at V and 2 bases at J, with 13 bases in the middle. In nucleotides, the CDR3 is TGCGCCAGCAGCTTGAAGACAGGTCCTGCCTACGAGCAGTACTTC. Its protein is CASSLKTGPAYEQYF.

In this sample, this clone turned up once. The chain has TRBV11-1 and TRBJ2-1; tentatively, D is TRBD2 (6 bases). Per germline, CDR1 SGHAT and CDR2 FQDESV (reference sequence). The CDR3 runs 17 residues. Trimming cost V 5 bases and J 0 bases, with 17 bases left between them. CDR3 protein: CASSTRGLSSSYNEQFF. As DNA, the CDR3 is TGTGCCAGCAGCACCCGGGGACTGTCGAGCTCCTACAATGAGCAGTTCTTC.

The V gene is TRBV29-1, the J gene TRBJ2-7; D might be TRBD2 (6 bases). Germline CDR1 is SQVTM and CDR2 is ANQGSEA. Deletions cut 6 bases from V and 4 bases from J, with 10 bases between. This CDR3 contains 11 residues. In DNA, the CDR3 is TGCAGCGTCACCAGCGGGTACGAGCAGTACTTC. Its translation: CSVTSGYEQYF.

The chain combines TRBV20-1 with TRBJ2-7; unclear D gene. The germline V gene has CDR1 DFQATT and CDR2 SNEGSKA (reference sequence). The V end lost 6 bases, the J end lost 7 bases, and 10 bases lay between the germline ends. This CDR3 has 10 residues. CDR3 region: CSALLGEQYF. For the CDR3, the DNA is TGCAGTGCCCTTCTAGGGGAGCAGTACTTC.

V gene TRBV4-3 combines with J gene TRBJ1-4; D perhaps matches TRBD1 (6 bases). The CDR3 extends over 18 amino acids. From germline, CDR1 is LGHNA and CDR2 YSLEER. The ends were cut back, 3 bases at V and 0 bases at J, with 17 bases in the middle. Written as DNA, the CDR3 is TGCGCCAGCAGCCAGGAACCTACGCAGGGGACAACTAATGAAAAACTGTTTTTT. It specifies CASSQEPTQGTTNEKLFF.

The chain links TRBV25-1 to TRBJ2-1; TRBD1 matches 7 bases. V lost 5 bases and J lost 4; bases outside the gene matches: 5. The CDR3 sequence is 14 residues long. Germline CDR1 and CDR2: MGHDK and SYGVNS. The CDR3, as DNA: TGTGCCAGCAGTACCCGGGACAGATACAATGAGCAGTTCTTC. This encodes CASSTRDRYNEQFF.

The CDR3, as DNA: TGCGCCAGCAGCCCGGGCCCAGGGAACATGAACACTGAAGCTTTCTTT. Residues: CASSPGPGNMNTEAFF. The chain recombines TRBV4-1 with TRBJ1-1, with D maybe TRBD1 (5 bases). The CDR3 has 16 residues. V was shortened by 4 bases and J by 0 bases, with 15 bases between the two germline ends. Germline CDR1 MGHRA, CDR2 YSYEKL.

The chain is built from TRBV27 and TRBJ2-1; TRBD2 agrees at 9 bases. V dropped 2 bases and J dropped 0; count of bases not matched to a gene: 5. The CDR3 runs 17 residues. Germline CDR1 is MNHEY and CDR2 is SMNVEV (reference sequence). CDR3: CASSLGLAGISYNEQFF. The CDR3 bases are TGTGCCAGCAGTTTAGGTCTAGCGGGGATCTCCTACAATGAGCAGTTCTTC.